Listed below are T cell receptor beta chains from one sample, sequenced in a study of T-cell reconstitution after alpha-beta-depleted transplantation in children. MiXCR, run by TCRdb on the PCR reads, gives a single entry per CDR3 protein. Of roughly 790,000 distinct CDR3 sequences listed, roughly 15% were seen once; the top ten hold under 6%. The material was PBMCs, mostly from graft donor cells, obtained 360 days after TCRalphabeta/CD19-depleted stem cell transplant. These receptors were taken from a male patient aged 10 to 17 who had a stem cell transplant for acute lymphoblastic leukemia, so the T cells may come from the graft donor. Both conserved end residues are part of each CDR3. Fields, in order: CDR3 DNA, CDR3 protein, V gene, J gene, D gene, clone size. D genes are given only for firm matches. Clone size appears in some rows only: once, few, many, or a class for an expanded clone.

CDR3nt: TGTGCCAGCAGCCCCTCCCCGGGACGGTCCCGACGGAATGAGCAGTTCTTC; CDR3aa: CASSPSPGRSRRNEQFF; v_gene: TRBV11-2; j_gene: TRBJ2-1; d_gene: .; abundance: few
CDR3nt: TGTGCCAGCAGCCAAGGTCCGGCTACCTTCACCTCTGGGGCCAACGTCCTGACTTTC; CDR3aa: CASSQGPATFTSGANVLTF; v_gene: TRBV4-2; j_gene: TRBJ2-6; d_gene: .; abundance: .
CDR3nt: TGTGCCAGCAGCTTGGCCGGGACCTACTCTGGAAACACCATATATTTT; CDR3aa: CASSLAGTYSGNTIYF; v_gene: TRBV7-9; j_gene: TRBJ1-3; d_gene: .; abundance: few
CDR3nt: TGCAGTGCTAGAGTGCTTGCGCGGGAGGAAGACGAGCAGTACTTC; CDR3aa: CSARVLAREEDEQYF; v_gene: TRBV20-1; j_gene: TRBJ2-7; d_gene: TRBD2; abundance: few
CDR3nt: TGCGCCAGCAGTGGCTCAGGGGACGAGGTCGAGCAGTACTTC; CDR3aa: CASSGSGDEVEQYF; v_gene: TRBV10-2; j_gene: TRBJ2-7; d_gene: .; abundance: few
CDR3nt: TGTGCCAGCAGTTACATGAAGGGAGGCTATGGCTACACCTTC; CDR3aa: CASSYMKGGYGYTF; v_gene: TRBV6-2/TRBV6-3; j_gene: TRBJ1-2; d_gene: .; abundance: .
CDR3nt: TGTGCCAGCAGGGGACAGGCGAGAAATTCACCCCTCCACTTT; CDR3aa: CASRGQARNSPLHF; v_gene: TRBV6-4; j_gene: TRBJ1-6; d_gene: TRBD1; abundance: .
CDR3nt: TGTGCCAGCAGCGTGCTAGCGGGCCCCCTCACCGGGGAGCTGTTTTTT; CDR3aa: CASSVLAGPLTGELFF; v_gene: TRBV9; j_gene: TRBJ2-2; d_gene: TRBD2; abundance: .
CDR3nt: TGCAGTGCTAGAGATCGGCATAAAGGGTACTTC; CDR3aa: CSARDRHKGYF; v_gene: TRBV20-1; j_gene: TRBJ2-7; d_gene: .; abundance: many
CDR3nt: TGTGCCAGCACCCCTAGCGGGAGGGCCAAGAATGAGCAGTTCTTC; CDR3aa: CASTPSGRAKNEQFF; v_gene: TRBV18; j_gene: TRBJ2-1; d_gene: TRBD2; abundance: few
CDR3nt: TGTGCCAGCAGCTTAGTGGGGACCCGAAAAAAGAACACTGAAGCTTTCTTT; CDR3aa: CASSLVGTRKKNTEAFF; v_gene: TRBV7-2; j_gene: TRBJ1-1; d_gene: .; abundance: .
CDR3nt: TGTGCCATCAGTGAGTCGGTGGCCTCGACCAAAAACATTCAGTACTTC; CDR3aa: CAISESVASTKNIQYF; v_gene: TRBV10-3; j_gene: TRBJ2-4; d_gene: .; abundance: .
CDR3nt: TGTGCCAGCAGTTACACTAGCGGGAACTACAATGAGCAGTTCTTC; CDR3aa: CASSYTSGNYNEQFF; v_gene: TRBV6-5; j_gene: TRBJ2-1; d_gene: TRBD2; abundance: .
CDR3nt: TGTGCCATCCTCACTCCAGCGGGAGGGAGCAACAATGAGCAGTTCTTC; CDR3aa: CAILTPAGGSNNEQFF; v_gene: TRBV12-3/TRBV12-4; j_gene: TRBJ2-1; d_gene: TRBD2; abundance: .
CDR3nt: TGTGCCTGGACAGGAGGTGGGAGTAGAGAGCAGTACTTC; CDR3aa: CAWTGGGSREQYF; v_gene: TRBV30; j_gene: TRBJ2-7; d_gene: .; abundance: .
CDR3nt: TGTGCCTGGAGTCGGGGGGGACTAGCGGGAGGGGAGACCCAGTACTTC; CDR3aa: CAWSRGGLAGGETQYF; v_gene: TRBV30; j_gene: TRBJ2-5; d_gene: TRBD2; abundance: .
CDR3nt: TGTGCCAGTAGTATCCCAGCGAAGCAAGAGACCCAGTACTTC; CDR3aa: CASSIPAKQETQYF; v_gene: TRBV19; j_gene: TRBJ2-5; d_gene: .; abundance: .
CDR3nt: TGTGCCAGCAGCTTAACGTCACGAGGGGGCGGGACCGGGGAGCTGTTTTTT; CDR3aa: CASSLTSRGGGTGELFF; v_gene: TRBV7-3; j_gene: TRBJ2-2; d_gene: TRBD1; abundance: few
CDR3nt: TGTGCCAGTAGCCCCCTGGGTGGGGTCCGGGAGCTGTTTTTT; CDR3aa: CASSPLGGVRELFF; v_gene: TRBV19; j_gene: TRBJ2-2; d_gene: .; abundance: few
CDR3nt: TGTGCCAGCAGCCAAATCGGGACAGCTTACGAGCAGTACTTC; CDR3aa: CASSQIGTAYEQYF; v_gene: TRBV3-1; j_gene: TRBJ2-7; d_gene: TRBD1; abundance: .
CDR3nt: TGTGCCAGCAGCGCCGGGACTAGCGGGAGGGTCACAGATACGCAGTATTTT; CDR3aa: CASSAGTSGRVTDTQYF; v_gene: TRBV9; j_gene: TRBJ2-3; d_gene: TRBD2; abundance: few
CDR3nt: TGCGCCAGCAGCTTGGGGGGCCTCGGCGGAGACATTCAGTACTTC; CDR3aa: CASSLGGLGGDIQYF; v_gene: TRBV5-1; j_gene: TRBJ2-4; d_gene: .; abundance: .
CDR3nt: TGCGCCAGCAGCTTGCTCAGGGGGATTGATGGCTACACCTTC; CDR3aa: CASSLLRGIDGYTF; v_gene: TRBV5-1; j_gene: TRBJ1-2; d_gene: TRBD1; abundance: few
CDR3nt: TGCGCCAGCAGTGCAAATGCAGGGGGGTACGAGCAGTACTTC; CDR3aa: CASSANAGGYEQYF; v_gene: TRBV10-1; j_gene: TRBJ2-7; d_gene: .; abundance: .
CDR3nt: TGTGCCAGCAGCCAAAGCTACAGGGCCACAGATACGCAGTATTTT; CDR3aa: CASSQSYRATDTQYF; v_gene: TRBV4-2; j_gene: TRBJ2-3; d_gene: .; abundance: .
CDR3nt: TGTGCCAGCAGCCAGTTTAGGAAGTACGAGCAGTACTTC; CDR3aa: CASSQFRKYEQYF; v_gene: TRBV3-1; j_gene: TRBJ2-7; d_gene: .; abundance: few
CDR3nt: TGCGCCAGCAGCTCTGGGACTAGCGGTTGGGGAGTCTCCTACAATGAGCAGTTCTTC; CDR3aa: CASSSGTSGWGVSYNEQFF; v_gene: TRBV5-1; j_gene: TRBJ2-1; d_gene: TRBD2; abundance: few
CDR3nt: TGCGCCAGCAGCGGCGCCAGAAGGCAGCCCCAGCATTTT; CDR3aa: CASSGARRQPQHF; v_gene: TRBV5-1; j_gene: TRBJ1-5; d_gene: .; abundance: many
CDR3nt: TGTGCCAGCAGCCCCTCCCCGGGACAGATCACAGATACGCAGTATTTT; CDR3aa: CASSPSPGQITDTQYF; v_gene: TRBV7-2; j_gene: TRBJ2-3; d_gene: TRBD1; abundance: few
CDR3nt: TGTGCCAGCAGCCAAGTAACTAGCTATAGATACATTCAGTACTTC; CDR3aa: CASSQVTSYRYIQYF; v_gene: TRBV3-1; j_gene: TRBJ2-4; d_gene: .; abundance: .
CDR3nt: TGCAGCGTTGGATCAGGGGGTCAGCCCCAGCATTTT; CDR3aa: CSVGSGGQPQHF; v_gene: TRBV29-1; j_gene: TRBJ1-5; d_gene: TRBD1; abundance: .
CDR3nt: TGCGCCAGCCGGGGCTCCGGCACAGATACGCAGTATTTT; CDR3aa: CASRGSGTDTQYF; v_gene: TRBV5-1; j_gene: TRBJ2-3; d_gene: .; abundance: .
CDR3nt: TGCAGTGCTAGAGATTCGAAATTCCTCTCTTGGAATGAGCAGTTCTTC; CDR3aa: CSARDSKFLSWNEQFF; v_gene: TRBV20-1; j_gene: TRBJ2-1; d_gene: .; abundance: .
CDR3nt: TGTGCCAGCAGCTTCTTGGGTATAGGTGGCTACACCTTC; CDR3aa: CASSFLGIGGYTF; v_gene: TRBV12-3/TRBV12-4; j_gene: TRBJ1-2; d_gene: .; abundance: .
CDR3nt: TGCAGTGCTAGAAATCGCCGACACGCTGGGGAAAAACTGTTTTTT; CDR3aa: CSARNRRHAGEKLFF; v_gene: TRBV20-1; j_gene: TRBJ1-4; d_gene: .; abundance: .
CDR3nt: TGCGCCAGCAGCCCGCACAGGGACCTCTACGAGCAGTACTTC; CDR3aa: CASSPHRDLYEQYF; v_gene: TRBV4-1; j_gene: TRBJ2-7; d_gene: .; abundance: .
CDR3nt: TGTGCCAGCAGTTTTCGAATGCGGGGCGGGTCACAAGAGACCCAGTACTTC; CDR3aa: CASSFRMRGGSQETQYF; v_gene: TRBV12-3/TRBV12-4; j_gene: TRBJ2-5; d_gene: .; abundance: few
CDR3nt: TGCAGTGCTGAAAGAGACAGGGTAGAGACCCAGTACTTC; CDR3aa: CSAERDRVETQYF; v_gene: TRBV20-1; j_gene: TRBJ2-5; d_gene: TRBD1; abundance: many
CDR3nt: TGCAGTGCTACCGGACAGGGCACAGATACGCAGTATTTT; CDR3aa: CSATGQGTDTQYF; v_gene: TRBV20-1; j_gene: TRBJ2-3; d_gene: TRBD1; abundance: .
CDR3nt: TGTGCCAGCAGCGTAGACGCGACAGGGGTTAACTATGGCTACACCTTC; CDR3aa: CASSVDATGVNYGYTF; v_gene: TRBV9; j_gene: TRBJ1-2; d_gene: TRBD1; abundance: many
CDR3nt: TGTGCCAGCAGCCGGGTTTCCAATGAGCAGTTCTTC; CDR3aa: CASSRVSNEQFF; v_gene: TRBV3-1; j_gene: TRBJ2-1; d_gene: .; abundance: few
CDR3nt: TGTGCCAGCAGTTACTCCCCGGGACAGGGGATGGTGCAGTACTTC; CDR3aa: CASSYSPGQGMVQYF; v_gene: TRBV6-6; j_gene: TRBJ2-7; d_gene: TRBD1; abundance: .
CDR3nt: TGTGCCATCAGTGATCGGCTAGCGGGAGCCAAGGACTACGAGCAGTACTTC; CDR3aa: CAISDRLAGAKDYEQYF; v_gene: TRBV10-3; j_gene: TRBJ2-7; d_gene: TRBD2; abundance: .
CDR3nt: TGCAGTGCTCCGACAGGGAACACCTACGAGCAGTACTTC; CDR3aa: CSAPTGNTYEQYF; v_gene: TRBV20-1; j_gene: TRBJ2-7; d_gene: TRBD1; abundance: .
CDR3nt: TGTGCCACCAGAGACAGCGGACCCTACAATGAGCAGTTCTTC; CDR3aa: CATRDSGPYNEQFF; v_gene: TRBV24-1; j_gene: TRBJ2-1; d_gene: .; abundance: few
CDR3nt: TGTGCCATCAGTGAGACCCGGGAAGAGACCCAGTACTTC; CDR3aa: CAISETREETQYF; v_gene: TRBV10-3; j_gene: TRBJ2-5; d_gene: .; abundance: .
CDR3nt: TGTGCCAGCAGTTACTCGAATTGGGGGGGTACAGGGAAGGCAGATACGCAGTATTTT; CDR3aa: CASSYSNWGGTGKADTQYF; v_gene: TRBV6-6; j_gene: TRBJ2-3; d_gene: .; abundance: .
CDR3nt: TGCAGTGCTCCCACGGCCTCAGGCTCTGGAAACACCATATATTTT; CDR3aa: CSAPTASGSGNTIYF; v_gene: TRBV20-1; j_gene: TRBJ1-3; d_gene: .; abundance: .
CDR3nt: TGCAGTGCAAAGACAGGAAGGACCTACAATGAGCAGTTCTTC; CDR3aa: CSAKTGRTYNEQFF; v_gene: TRBV20-1; j_gene: TRBJ2-1; d_gene: .; abundance: few
CDR3nt: TGCAGTGCTAGAGATCTAGGGACAGGGGGCGCCGAGCAGTACTTC; CDR3aa: CSARDLGTGGAEQYF; v_gene: TRBV20-1; j_gene: TRBJ2-7; d_gene: TRBD1; abundance: many
CDR3nt: TGTGCCAGCAGGGGAGGGACAGGGGCTACTGTCTATGGCTACACCTTC; CDR3aa: CASRGGTGATVYGYTF; v_gene: TRBV12-3/TRBV12-4; j_gene: TRBJ1-2; d_gene: TRBD1; abundance: many
CDR3nt: TGTGCCAGCAGTTTAAACAGCAACAATGAGCAGTTCTTC; CDR3aa: CASSLNSNNEQFF; v_gene: TRBV27; j_gene: TRBJ2-1; d_gene: .; abundance: .
CDR3nt: TGTGCCACCAGTGATACAGGGGAAACCGGGGAGCTGTTTTTT; CDR3aa: CATSDTGETGELFF; v_gene: TRBV24-1; j_gene: TRBJ2-2; d_gene: TRBD1; abundance: .
CDR3nt: TGTGCCAGCGAAGAACAGGGGACAACCTACGAGCAGTACTTC; CDR3aa: CASEEQGTTYEQYF; v_gene: TRBV6-5; j_gene: TRBJ2-7; d_gene: TRBD1; abundance: few
CDR3nt: TGCAGTGCTAGGGCTGGGATGGAGCAGTTCTTC; CDR3aa: CSARAGMEQFF; v_gene: TRBV20-1; j_gene: TRBJ2-1; d_gene: .; abundance: few
CDR3nt: TGTGCCAGCCACTGGCGGGGCACCGGTGGCGAGCAGTACTTC; CDR3aa: CASHWRGTGGEQYF; v_gene: TRBV27; j_gene: TRBJ2-7; d_gene: .; abundance: .
CDR3nt: TGCGCCAGCAGATACACTGACACTGAAGCTTTCTTT; CDR3aa: CASRYTDTEAFF; v_gene: TRBV5-1; j_gene: TRBJ1-1; d_gene: .; abundance: few